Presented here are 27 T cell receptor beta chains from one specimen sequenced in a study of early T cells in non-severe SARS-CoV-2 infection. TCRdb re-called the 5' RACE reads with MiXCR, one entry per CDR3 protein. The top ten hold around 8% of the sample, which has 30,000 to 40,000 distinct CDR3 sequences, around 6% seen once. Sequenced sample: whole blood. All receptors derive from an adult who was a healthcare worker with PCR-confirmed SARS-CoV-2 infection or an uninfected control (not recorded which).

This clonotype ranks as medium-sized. In DNA form, the CDR3 reads TGTGCCAGCAGTTTAAAGGGGATCCAGCCCCAGCATTTT. It specifies CASSLKGIQPQHF. The gene calls are TRBV12-3 or TRBV12-4 and TRBJ1-5, with D possibly TRBD1 on 5 matching bases. V lost 2 bases, J lost 7 bases, and 9 bases lay in between. The CDR3 contains 13 residues.

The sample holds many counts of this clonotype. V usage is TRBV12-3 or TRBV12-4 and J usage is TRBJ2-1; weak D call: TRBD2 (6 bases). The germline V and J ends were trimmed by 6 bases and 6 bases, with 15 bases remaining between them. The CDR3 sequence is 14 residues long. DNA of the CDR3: TGTGCCAGCAGACGTAGCGCGGGGATCAATGAGCAGTTCTTC. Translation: CASRRSAGINEQFF.

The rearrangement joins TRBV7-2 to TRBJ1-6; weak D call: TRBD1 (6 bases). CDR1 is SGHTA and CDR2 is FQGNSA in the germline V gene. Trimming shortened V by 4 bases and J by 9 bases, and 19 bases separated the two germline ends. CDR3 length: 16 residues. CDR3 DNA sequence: TGTGCCAGCAGCTCACAGGGAAGCTCCGTTAGTTCACCCCTCCACTTT. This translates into CASSSQGSSVSSPLHF.

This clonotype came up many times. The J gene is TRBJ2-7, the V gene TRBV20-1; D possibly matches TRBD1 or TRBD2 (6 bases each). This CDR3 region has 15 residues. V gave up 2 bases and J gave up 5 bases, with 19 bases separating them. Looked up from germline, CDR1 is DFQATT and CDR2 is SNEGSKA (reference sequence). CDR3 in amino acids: CSARKLQGRFDEQYF. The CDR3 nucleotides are TGCAGTGCTAGAAAGCTCCAGGGGAGGTTCGACGAGCAGTACTTC.

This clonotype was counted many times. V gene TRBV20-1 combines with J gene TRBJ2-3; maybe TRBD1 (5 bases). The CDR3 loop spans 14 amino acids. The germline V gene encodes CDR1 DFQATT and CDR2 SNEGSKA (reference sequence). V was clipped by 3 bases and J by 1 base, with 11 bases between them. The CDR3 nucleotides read TGCAGTGCTAGTTTCCAGGGCGGCACAGATACGCAGTATTTT. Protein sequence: CSASFQGGTDTQYF.

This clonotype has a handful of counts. This chain's CDR3 is CASSLSGRANEKLFF. The CDR3 DNA reads TGTGCCAGCAGCTTATCGGGGCGCGCTAATGAAAAACTGTTTTTT. The genes are TRBV7-8 and TRBJ1-4; the D gene is possibly TRBD1 (5 bases). The CDR3 covers 15 residues. Germline V gene lookup returns CDR1 SGHVS and CDR2 FQNEAQ. Trimming cost V 2 bases and J 3 bases, with 10 bases left between them. Full variable domain (outside the CDR3, taken from reference TRBV7-8 and TRBJ1-4): GAGVSQSPRYKVAKRGQDVALRCDPISGHVSLFWYQQALGQGPEFLTYFQNEAQLDKSGLPSDRFFAERPEGSVSTLKIQRTQQEDSAVYLCASSLSGRANEKLFFGSGTQLSVL.

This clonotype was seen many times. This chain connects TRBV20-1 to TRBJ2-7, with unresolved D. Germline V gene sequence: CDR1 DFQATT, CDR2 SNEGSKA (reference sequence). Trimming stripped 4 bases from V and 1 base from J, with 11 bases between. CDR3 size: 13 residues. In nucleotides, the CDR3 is TGCAGTGCTACGGACGGAGATTCCTACGAGCAGTACTTC. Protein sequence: CSATDGDSYEQYF.

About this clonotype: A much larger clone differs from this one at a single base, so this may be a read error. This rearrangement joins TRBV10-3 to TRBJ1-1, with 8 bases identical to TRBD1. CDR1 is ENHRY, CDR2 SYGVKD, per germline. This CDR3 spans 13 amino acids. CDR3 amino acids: CPISSGGNTEAFF. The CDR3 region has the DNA TGTCCCATCAGTTCAGGGGGCAACACTGAAGCTTTCTTT.

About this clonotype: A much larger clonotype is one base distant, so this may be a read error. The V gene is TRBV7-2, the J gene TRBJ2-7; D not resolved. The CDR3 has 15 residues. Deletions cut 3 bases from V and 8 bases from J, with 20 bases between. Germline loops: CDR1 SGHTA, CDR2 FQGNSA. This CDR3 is CASSFRPSKVYQQYF. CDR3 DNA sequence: TGTGCCAGCAGCTTCCGACCTTCGAAGGTGTACCAGCAGTACTTC.

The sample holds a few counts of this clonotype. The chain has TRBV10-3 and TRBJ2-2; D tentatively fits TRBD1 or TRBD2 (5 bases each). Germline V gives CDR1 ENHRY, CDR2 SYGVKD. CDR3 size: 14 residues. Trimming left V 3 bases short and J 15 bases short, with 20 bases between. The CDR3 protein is CAISDFPGPFRLFF. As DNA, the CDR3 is TGTGCCATCAGTGATTTTCCGGGACCCTTCAGGTTGTTTTTT.

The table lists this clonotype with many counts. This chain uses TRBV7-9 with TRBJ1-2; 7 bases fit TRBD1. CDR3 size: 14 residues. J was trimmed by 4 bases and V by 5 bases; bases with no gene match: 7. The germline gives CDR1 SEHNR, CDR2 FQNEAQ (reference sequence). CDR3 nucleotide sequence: TGTGCCAGCAGCCCGACAGGGAAGGTCTATGGCTACACCTTC. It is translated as CASSPTGKVYGYTF.

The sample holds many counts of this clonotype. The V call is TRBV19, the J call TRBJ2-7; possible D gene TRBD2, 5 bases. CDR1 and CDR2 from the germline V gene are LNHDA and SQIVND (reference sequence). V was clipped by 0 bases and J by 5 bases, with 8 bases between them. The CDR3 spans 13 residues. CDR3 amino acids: CASSIERGNEQYF. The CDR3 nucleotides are TGTGCCAGTAGTATAGAACGGGGAAACGAGCAGTACTTC. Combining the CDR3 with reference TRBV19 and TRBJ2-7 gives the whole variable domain DGGITQSPKYLFRKEGQNVTLSCEQNLNHDAMYWYRQDPGQGLRLIYYSQIVNDFQKGDIAEGYSVSREKKESFPLTVTSAQKNPTAFYLCASSIERGNEQYFGPGTRLTVT.

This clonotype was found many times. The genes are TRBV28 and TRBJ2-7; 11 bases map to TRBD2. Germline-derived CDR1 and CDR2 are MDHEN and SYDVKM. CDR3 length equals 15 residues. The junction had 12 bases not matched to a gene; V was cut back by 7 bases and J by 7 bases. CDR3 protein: CASTGGTSGSGEQYF. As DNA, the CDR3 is TGTGCCAGCACCGGTGGGACTAGCGGCTCTGGGGAGCAGTACTTC.

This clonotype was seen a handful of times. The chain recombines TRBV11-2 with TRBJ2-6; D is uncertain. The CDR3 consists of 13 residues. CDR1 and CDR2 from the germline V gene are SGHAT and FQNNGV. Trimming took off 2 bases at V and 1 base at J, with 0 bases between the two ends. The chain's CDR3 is CASSLSGANVLTF. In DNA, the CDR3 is TGTGCCAGCAGCTTATCTGGGGCCAACGTCCTGACTTTC.

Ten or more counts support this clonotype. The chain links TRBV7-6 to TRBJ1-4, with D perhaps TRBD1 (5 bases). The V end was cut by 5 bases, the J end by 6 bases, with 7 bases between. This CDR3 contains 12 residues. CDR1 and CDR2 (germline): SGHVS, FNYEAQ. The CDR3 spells CASSPRDEKLFF. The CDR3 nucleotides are TGTGCCAGCAGCCCCAGGGATGAAAAACTGTTTTTT. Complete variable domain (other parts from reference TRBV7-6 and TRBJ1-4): GAGVSQSPRYKVTKRGQDVALRCDPISGHVSLYWYRQALGQGPEFLTYFNYEAQQDKSGLPNDRFSAERPEGSISTLTIQRTEQRDSAMYRCASSPRDEKLFFGSGTQLSVL.

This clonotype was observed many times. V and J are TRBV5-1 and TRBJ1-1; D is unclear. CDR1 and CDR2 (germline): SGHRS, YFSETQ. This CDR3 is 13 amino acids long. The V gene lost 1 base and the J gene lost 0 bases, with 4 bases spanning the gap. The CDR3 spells CASSLLLNTEAFF. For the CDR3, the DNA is TGCGCCAGCAGCTTGCTGTTGAACACTGAAGCTTTCTTT.

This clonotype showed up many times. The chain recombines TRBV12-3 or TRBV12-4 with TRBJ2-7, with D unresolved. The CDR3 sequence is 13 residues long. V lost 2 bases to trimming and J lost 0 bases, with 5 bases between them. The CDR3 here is CASSLYSSYEQYF. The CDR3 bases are TGTGCCAGCAGTTTATATAGCTCCTACGAGCAGTACTTC.

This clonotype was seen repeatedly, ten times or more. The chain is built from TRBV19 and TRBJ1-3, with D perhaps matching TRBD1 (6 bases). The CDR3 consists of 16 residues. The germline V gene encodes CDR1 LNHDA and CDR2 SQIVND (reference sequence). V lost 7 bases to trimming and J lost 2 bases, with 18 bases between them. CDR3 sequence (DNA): TGTGCCAGTAAAAGGGGTACAGGGATAACTGGAAACACCATATATTTT. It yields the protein CASKRGTGITGNTIYF.

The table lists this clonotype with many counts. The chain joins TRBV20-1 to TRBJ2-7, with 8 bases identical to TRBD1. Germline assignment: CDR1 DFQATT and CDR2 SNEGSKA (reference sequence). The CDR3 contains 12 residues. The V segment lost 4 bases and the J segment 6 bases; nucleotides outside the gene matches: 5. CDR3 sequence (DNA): TGCAGTGCTACCCCAGGGGGCGGCGAGCAGTACTTC. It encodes CSATPGGGEQYF.

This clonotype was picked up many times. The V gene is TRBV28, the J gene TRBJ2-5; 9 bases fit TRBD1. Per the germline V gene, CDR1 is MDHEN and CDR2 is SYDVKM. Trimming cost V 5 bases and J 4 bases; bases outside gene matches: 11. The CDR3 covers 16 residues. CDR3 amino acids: CASSPTGQGKRETQYF. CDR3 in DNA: TGTGCCAGCAGTCCCACGGGACAGGGAAAGAGAGAGACCCAGTACTTC.

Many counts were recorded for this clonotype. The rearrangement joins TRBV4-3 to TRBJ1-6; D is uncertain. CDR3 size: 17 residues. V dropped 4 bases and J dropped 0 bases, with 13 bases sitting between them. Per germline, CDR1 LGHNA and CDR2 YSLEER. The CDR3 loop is CASSRISESSYNSPLHF. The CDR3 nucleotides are TGCGCCAGCAGCCGCATTTCCGAGAGCTCCTATAATTCACCCCTCCACTTT.

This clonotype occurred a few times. DNA for the CDR3: TGTGCCAGTAGTTTTTTGCGTACTGAAGCTTTCTTT. This encodes CASSFLRTEAFF. This chain links TRBV19 with TRBJ1-1, with unresolved D. The germline V gene has CDR1 LNHDA and CDR2 SQIVND (reference sequence). V shed 5 bases and J shed 5 bases, with 9 bases lying between them. The length of the CDR3 is 12 residues.

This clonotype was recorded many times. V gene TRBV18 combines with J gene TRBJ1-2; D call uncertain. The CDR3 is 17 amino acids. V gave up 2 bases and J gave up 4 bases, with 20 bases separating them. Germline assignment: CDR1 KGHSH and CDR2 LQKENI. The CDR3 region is CASSPTTARLTSYGYTF. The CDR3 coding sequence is TGTGCCAGCTCACCAACTACAGCCAGGCTCACGAGCTATGGCTACACCTTC.

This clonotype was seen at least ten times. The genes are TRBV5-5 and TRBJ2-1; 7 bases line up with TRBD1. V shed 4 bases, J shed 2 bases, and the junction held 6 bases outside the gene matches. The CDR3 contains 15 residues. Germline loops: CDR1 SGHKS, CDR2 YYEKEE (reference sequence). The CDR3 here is CASSAYRGPYNEQFF. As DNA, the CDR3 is TGTGCCAGCAGCGCCTACAGGGGCCCCTACAATGAGCAGTTCTTC. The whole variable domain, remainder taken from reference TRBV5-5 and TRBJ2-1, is DAGVTQSPTHLIKTRGQQVTLRCSPISGHKSVSWYQQVLGQGPQFIFQYYEKEERGRGNFPDRFSARQFPNYSSELNVNALLLGDSALYLCASSAYRGPYNEQFFGPGTRLTVL.

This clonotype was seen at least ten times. This CDR3 is CSARTDMGLNEQYF. The CDR3 nucleotides are TGCAGTGCCCGAACGGACATGGGCTTAAACGAGCAGTACTTC. The chain links TRBV20-1 to TRBJ2-7; D perhaps matches TRBD1 (5 bases). The CDR3 contains 14 residues. V shed 6 bases and J shed 5 bases, with 20 bases lying between them. The germline gives CDR1 DFQATT, CDR2 SNEGSKA (reference sequence).

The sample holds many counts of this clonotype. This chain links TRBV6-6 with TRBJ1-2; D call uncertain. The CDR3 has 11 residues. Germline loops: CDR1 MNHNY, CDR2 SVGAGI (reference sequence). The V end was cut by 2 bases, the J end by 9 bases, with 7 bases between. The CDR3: CASSYAVSYTF. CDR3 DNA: TGTGCCAGCAGTTACGCCGTGAGCTACACCTTC.

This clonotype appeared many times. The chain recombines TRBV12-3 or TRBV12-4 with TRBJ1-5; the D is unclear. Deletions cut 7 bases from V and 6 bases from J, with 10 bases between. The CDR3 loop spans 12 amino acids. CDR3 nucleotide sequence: TGTGCCAGCACCCTCCGGGGTCAGCCCCAGCATTTT. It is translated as CASTLRGQPQHF.